This T cell receptor beta chain was recorded in a study of cytomegalovirus exposure and HLA in healthy donors. In germline, CDR1 is MGHDK, CDR2 SYGVNS. The CDR3 contains 14 residues. The ends were cut back, 2 bases at V and 0 bases at J, with 5 bases in the middle. Study observations and caveats: Most of the TCR beta V segments (in an earlier analysis) were productive either about 90% or about 30% of the time. The study recorded over 150 TCR beta chains that were cytomegalovirus-associated. Most TCR sequences were seen very rarely across donors, but some public TCRs occurred in many.

The PCR contained 60 Vbeta and 13 Jbeta primers. This table comes from immunoSEQ multiplex PCR, and its TCRdb copy is limited to in-frame clones, with some not included. The repertoire holds 200,000 to 300,000 clones, over 80% seen once, with 5% to 6% in the top ten. As concerns this clone: Antigen: not known.

The clonotype was recovered from a woman aged 40 to 49 in good health and CMV-seropositive. The sequenced sample was PBMCs. The J gene is TRBJ1-3, the V gene TRBV25-1; no clear D gene. Here the CDR3 reads CASSEPGSGNTIYF. CDR3 DNA: TGTGCCAGCAGTGAACCGGGCTCTGGAAACACCATATATTTT.